This T cell receptor beta chain was recorded in a study of blood T cell repertoires in COVID-19 (dated by TCRdb to 2018 to 2020). Background on the whole study: The collaborator samples originated in the United States, Italy and Spain and spanned the acute and convalescent phases of COVID-19. Where available, HLA class I and class II types were obtained from metadata supplied by the sample provider rather than from assay-based typing. The repertoires were released in a freely available public database intended as a resource for research on the immune response to SARS-CoV-2. The samples were drawn from two sources: the first 160 participants of the ongoing ImmuneRACE study, and 1,000 to 1,500 subjects contributed by 6 global collaborators. Deeply sampled blood TCRbeta repertoires from subjects exposed to, actively infected with, or recovered from COVID-19 were included in the dataset. Nearly every sample came with metadata listing a de-identified subject ID, COVID-19 status, age in years and sex. The prospective study material was composed of cDNA or gDNA derived from T cells, B-cell-depleted T cells, or PBMCs.

Collaborating institutions collected whole blood in K2EDTA tubes following their own protocols. For TCRbeta analysis, collaborators shipped samples as frozen whole blood, isolated PBMCs, or DNA extracted from either of those sample types. Study-level results and caveats: How much clinical and demographic metadata was included differed by source and by participant, and the metadata was provided uncurated.

V gives up 4 bases and J gives up 4 bases, and the segment between their germline ends measures 18 bases. For CDR1 and CDR2, the germline V gene lists SGHDT and YYEEEE. Including the terminal cysteine and phenylalanine, the CDR3 comprises 15 residues. Only the CDR3 DNA is retained, 45 bases long and in frame from the first base. TCRbeta CDR3 regions were amplified from genomic DNA using the immunoSEQ Assay, a bias-controlled multiplex PCR. The published analysis was carried out like this. The number of nucleated cells in each sample was estimated from the amplification of reference gene primers within the assay. Sequence reads were collapsed and filtered to measure the absolute abundance of every unique TCRbeta CDR3 rearrangement. Productive Simpson clonality was computed per sample as the square root of Simpson's diversity index over productive rearrangements. The source is immuneACCESS, and TCRdb retained only in-frame sequences with V and J called. Part of the clones is not carried over; for the studies checked, unresolved V genes explain less than half of this, and the remainder is unexplained. Clonal size and the V and J genes are those of that table, whereas D and trimming came from the DNA. The sample table holds about 150,000 clones, of which about four fifths were seen once. Together, the top ten hold roughly 0.56% of the sample.

About this clone: The clone's antigen remains unknown. No base-level quality is on record; no much larger clone is a single base apart.

The TCR was taken from a man aged 55-75 years with acute or convalescent COVID-19. The specimen was peripheral blood. The chain uses TRBV5-6 and TRBJ2-7; the D segment could be TRBD1, given 6 matching bases. The bases are TGTGCCAGCAGCAACACAGGGATACTTGGGTACGAGCAGTACTTC. Translated, it gives CASSNTGILGYEQYF.